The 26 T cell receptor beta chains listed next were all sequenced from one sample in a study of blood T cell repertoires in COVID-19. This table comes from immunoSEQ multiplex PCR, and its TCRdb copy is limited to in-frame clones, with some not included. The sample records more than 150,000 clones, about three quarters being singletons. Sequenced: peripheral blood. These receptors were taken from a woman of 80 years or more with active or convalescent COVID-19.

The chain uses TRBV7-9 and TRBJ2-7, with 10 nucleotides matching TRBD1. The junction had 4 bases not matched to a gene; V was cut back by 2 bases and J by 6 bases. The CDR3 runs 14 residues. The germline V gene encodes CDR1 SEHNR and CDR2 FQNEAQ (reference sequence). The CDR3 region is CASSLSDRGPEQYF. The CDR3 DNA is TGTGCCAGCAGCTTATCCGACAGGGGGCCCGAGCAGTACTTC.

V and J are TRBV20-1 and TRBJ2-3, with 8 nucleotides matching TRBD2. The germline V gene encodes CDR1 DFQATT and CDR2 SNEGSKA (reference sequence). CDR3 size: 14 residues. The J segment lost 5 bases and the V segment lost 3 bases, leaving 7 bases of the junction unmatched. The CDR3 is CSASRAGAGDTQYF. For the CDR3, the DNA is TGCAGTGCTAGTCGAGCGGGGGCCGGAGATACGCAGTATTTT.

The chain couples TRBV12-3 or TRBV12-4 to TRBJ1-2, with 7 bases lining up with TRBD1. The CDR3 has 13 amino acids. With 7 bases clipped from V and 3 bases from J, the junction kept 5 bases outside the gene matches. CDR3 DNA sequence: TGTGCCAGCACCCCGACAGGGTACTATGGCTACACCTTC. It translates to CASTPTGYYGYTF.

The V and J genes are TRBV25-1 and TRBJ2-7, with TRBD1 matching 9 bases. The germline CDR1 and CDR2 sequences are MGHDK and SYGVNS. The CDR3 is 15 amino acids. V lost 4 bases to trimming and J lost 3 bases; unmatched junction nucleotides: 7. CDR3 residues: CASSGGQGYVYEQYF. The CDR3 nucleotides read TGTGCCAGCAGTGGGGGACAGGGCTATGTCTACGAGCAGTACTTC.

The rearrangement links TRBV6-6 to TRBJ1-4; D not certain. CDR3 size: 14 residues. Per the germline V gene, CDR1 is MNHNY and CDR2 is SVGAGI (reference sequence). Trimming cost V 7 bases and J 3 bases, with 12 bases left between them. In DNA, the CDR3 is TGTGCCAGCATACCTGGGCAGGCTAATGAAAAACTGTTTTTT. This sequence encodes CASIPGQANEKLFF.

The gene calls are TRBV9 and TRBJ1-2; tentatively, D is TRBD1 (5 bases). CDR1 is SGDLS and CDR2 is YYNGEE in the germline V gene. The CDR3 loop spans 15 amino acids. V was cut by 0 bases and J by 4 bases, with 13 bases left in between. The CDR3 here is CASSVDPGMAYGYTF. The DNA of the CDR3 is TGTGCCAGCAGCGTAGATCCAGGGATGGCCTATGGCTACACCTTC.

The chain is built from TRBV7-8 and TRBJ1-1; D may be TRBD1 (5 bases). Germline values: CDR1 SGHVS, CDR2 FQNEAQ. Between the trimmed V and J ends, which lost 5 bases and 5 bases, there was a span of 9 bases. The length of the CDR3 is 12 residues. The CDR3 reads CASSLRGTEAFF. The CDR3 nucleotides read TGTGCCAGCAGCCTCCGGGGGACTGAAGCTTTCTTT. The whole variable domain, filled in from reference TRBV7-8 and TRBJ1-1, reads GAGVSQSPRYKVAKRGQDVALRCDPISGHVSLFWYQQALGQGPEFLTYFQNEAQLDKSGLPSDRFFAERPEGSVSTLKIQRTQQEDSAVYLCASSLRGTEAFFGQGTRLTVV.

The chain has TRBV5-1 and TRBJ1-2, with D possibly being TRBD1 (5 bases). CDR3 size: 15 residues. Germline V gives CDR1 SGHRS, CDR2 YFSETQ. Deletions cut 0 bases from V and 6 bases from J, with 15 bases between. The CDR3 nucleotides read TGCGCCAGCAGCTTGGTGGGGCCAGGGCGCGATGGCTACACCTTC. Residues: CASSLVGPGRDGYTF. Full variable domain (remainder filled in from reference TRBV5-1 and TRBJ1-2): KAGVTQTPRYLIKTRGQQVTLSCSPISGHRSVSWYQQTPGQGLQFLFEYFSETQRNKGNFPGRFSGRQFSNSRSEMNVSTLELGDSALYLCASSLVGPGRDGYTFGSGTRLTVV.

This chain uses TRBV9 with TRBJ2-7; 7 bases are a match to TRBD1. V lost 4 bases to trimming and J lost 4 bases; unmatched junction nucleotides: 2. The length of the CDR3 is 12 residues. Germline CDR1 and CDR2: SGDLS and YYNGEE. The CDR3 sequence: CASSPQGYEQYF. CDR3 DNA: TGTGCCAGCAGCCCACAGGGGTACGAGCAGTACTTC.

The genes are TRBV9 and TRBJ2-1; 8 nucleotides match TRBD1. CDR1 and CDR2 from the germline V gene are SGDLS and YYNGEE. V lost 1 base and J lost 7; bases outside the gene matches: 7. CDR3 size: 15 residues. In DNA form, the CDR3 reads TGTGCCAGCAGCGTATTCCAGGGGGCAAGGAATGAGCAGTTCTTC. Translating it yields CASSVFQGARNEQFF.

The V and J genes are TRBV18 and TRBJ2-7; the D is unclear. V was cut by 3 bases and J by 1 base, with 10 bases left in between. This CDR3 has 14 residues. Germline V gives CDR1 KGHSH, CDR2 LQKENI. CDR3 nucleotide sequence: TGTGCCAGCTCACCGTTTGGGCCTTCCTACGAGCAGTACTTC. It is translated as CASSPFGPSYEQYF.

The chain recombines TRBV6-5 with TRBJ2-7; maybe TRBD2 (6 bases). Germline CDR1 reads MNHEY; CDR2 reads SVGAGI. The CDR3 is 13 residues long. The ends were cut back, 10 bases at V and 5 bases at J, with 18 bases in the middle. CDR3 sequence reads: CATASGVRHEQYF. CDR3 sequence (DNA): TGTGCCACAGCCTCGGGGGTGAGACACGAGCAGTACTTC.

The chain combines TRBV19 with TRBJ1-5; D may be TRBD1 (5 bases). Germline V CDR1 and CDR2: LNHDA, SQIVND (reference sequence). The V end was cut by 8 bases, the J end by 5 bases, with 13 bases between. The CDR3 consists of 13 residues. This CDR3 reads CASSRQSHQPQHF. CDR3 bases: TGTGCCAGTTCCAGACAGTCGCATCAGCCCCAGCATTTT.

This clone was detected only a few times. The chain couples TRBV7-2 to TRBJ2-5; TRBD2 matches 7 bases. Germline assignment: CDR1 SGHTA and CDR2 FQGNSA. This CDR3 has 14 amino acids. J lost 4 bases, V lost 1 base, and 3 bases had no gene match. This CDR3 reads CASSLGTSLETQYF. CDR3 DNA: TGTGCCAGCAGCTTAGGGACTAGTTTAGAGACCCAGTACTTC.

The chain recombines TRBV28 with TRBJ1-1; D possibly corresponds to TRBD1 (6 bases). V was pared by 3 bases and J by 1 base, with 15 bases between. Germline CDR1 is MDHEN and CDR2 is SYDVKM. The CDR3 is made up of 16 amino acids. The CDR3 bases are TGTGCCAGCAGTTTCACGGCAGGGGTCGGGAACACTGAAGCTTTCTTT. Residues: CASSFTAGVGNTEAFF.

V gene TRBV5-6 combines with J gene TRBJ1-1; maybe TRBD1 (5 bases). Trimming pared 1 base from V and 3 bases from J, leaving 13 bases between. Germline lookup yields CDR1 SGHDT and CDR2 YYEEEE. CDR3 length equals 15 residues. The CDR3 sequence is CASSLLEGTYTEAFF. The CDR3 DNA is TGTGCCAGCAGCTTGCTGGAGGGGACCTACACTGAAGCTTTCTTT.

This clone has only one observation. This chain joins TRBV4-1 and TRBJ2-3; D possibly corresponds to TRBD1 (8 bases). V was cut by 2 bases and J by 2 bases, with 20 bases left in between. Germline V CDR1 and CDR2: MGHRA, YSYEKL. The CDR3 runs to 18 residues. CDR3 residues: CASSQTREAGGPTDTQYF. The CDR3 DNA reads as TGCGCCAGCAGCCAAACCCGGGAGGCAGGGGGCCCCACAGATACGCAGTATTTT.

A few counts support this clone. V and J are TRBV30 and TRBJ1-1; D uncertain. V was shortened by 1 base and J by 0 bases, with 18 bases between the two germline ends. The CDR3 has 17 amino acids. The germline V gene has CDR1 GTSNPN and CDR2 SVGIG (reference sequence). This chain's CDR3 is CAWSARGHSPLNTEAFF. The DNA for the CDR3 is TGTGCCTGGAGTGCACGAGGGCATTCCCCTTTGAACACTGAAGCTTTCTTT.

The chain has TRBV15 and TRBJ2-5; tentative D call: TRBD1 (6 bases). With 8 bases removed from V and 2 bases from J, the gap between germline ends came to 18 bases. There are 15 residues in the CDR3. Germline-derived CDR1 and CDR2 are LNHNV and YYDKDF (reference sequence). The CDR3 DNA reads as TGTGCCACCTCTCAACTGGGGGCAGGGCAAGAGACCCAGTACTTC. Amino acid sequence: CATSQLGAGQETQYF.

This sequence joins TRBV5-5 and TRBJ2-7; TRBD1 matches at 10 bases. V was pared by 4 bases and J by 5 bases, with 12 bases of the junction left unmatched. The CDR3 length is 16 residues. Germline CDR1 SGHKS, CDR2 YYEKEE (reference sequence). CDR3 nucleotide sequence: TGTGCCAGCAGCCGGGGGGCCGGGACAGGGGTCCACGAGCAGTACTTC. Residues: CASSRGAGTGVHEQYF.

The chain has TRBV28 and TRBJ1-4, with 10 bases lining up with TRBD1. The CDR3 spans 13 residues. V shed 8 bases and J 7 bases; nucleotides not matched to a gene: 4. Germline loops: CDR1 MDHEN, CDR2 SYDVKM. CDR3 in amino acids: CASATGGSEKLFF. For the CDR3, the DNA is TGTGCCAGCGCGACAGGGGGCTCTGAAAAACTGTTTTTT.

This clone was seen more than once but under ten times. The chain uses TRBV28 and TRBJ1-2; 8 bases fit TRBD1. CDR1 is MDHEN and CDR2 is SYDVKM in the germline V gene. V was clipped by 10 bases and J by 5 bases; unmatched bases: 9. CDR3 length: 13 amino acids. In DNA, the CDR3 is TGTGCCACACAGGGGGTAAATAGGTATGGCTACACCTTC. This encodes CATQGVNRYGYTF.

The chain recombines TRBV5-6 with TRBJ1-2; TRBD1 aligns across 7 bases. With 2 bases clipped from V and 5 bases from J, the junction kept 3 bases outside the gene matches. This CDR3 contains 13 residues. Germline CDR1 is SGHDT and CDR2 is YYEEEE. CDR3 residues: CASSFQGGYGYTF. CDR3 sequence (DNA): TGTGCCAGCAGCTTTCAGGGGGGATATGGCTACACCTTC. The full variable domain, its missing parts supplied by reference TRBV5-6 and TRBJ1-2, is DAGVTQSPTHLIKTRGQQVTLRCSPKSGHDTVSWYQQALGQGPQFIFQYYEEEERQRGNFPDRFSGHQFPNYSSELNVNALLLGDSALYLCASSFQGGYGYTFGSGTRLTVV.

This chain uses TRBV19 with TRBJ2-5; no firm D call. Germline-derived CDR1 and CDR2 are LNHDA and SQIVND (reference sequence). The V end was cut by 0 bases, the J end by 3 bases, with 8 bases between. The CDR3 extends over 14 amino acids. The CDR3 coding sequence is TGTGCCAGTAGTATAGATCCTAGTAAAGAGACCCAGTACTTC. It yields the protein CASSIDPSKETQYF. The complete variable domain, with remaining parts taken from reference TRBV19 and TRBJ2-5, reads DGGITQSPKYLFRKEGQNVTLSCEQNLNHDAMYWYRQDPGQGLRLIYYSQIVNDFQKGDIAEGYSVSREKKESFPLTVTSAQKNPTAFYLCASSIDPSKETQYFGPGTRLLVL.

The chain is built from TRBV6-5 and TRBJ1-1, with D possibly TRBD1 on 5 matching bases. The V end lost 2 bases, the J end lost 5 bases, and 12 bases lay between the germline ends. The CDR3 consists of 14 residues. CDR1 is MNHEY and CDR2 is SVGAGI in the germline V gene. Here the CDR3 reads CASSYPGAGTEAFF. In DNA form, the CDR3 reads TGTGCCAGCAGTTACCCTGGGGCGGGGACTGAAGCTTTCTTT.

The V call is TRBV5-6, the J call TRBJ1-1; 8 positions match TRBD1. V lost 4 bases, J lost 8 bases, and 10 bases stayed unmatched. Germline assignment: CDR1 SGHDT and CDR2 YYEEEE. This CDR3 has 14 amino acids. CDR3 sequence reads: CASSRTTRQGEAFF. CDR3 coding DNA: TGTGCCAGCAGCCGAACTACCAGACAGGGGGAAGCTTTCTTT.